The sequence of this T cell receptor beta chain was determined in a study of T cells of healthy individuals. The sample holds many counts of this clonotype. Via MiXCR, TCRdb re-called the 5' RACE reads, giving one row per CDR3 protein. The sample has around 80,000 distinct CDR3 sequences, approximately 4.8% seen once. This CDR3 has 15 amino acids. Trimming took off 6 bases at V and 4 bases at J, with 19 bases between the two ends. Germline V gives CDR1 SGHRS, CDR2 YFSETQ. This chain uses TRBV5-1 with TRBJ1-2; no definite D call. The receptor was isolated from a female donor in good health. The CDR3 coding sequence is TGCGCCAGCACCTTCGCCGGGAGCCCGTCCTATGGCTACACCTTC. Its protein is CASTFAGSPSYGYTF.